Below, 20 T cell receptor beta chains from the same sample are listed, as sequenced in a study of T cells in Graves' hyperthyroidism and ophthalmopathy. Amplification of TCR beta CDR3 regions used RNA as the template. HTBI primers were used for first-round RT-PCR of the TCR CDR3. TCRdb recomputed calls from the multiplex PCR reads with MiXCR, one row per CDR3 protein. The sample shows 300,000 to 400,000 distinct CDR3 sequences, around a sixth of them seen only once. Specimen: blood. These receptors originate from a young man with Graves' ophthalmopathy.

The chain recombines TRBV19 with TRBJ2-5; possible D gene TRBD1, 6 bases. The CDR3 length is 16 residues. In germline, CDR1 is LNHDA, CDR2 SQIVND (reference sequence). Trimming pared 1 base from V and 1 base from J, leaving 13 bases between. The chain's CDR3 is CASSIGTDRSQETQYF. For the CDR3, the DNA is TGTGCCAGTAGTATAGGGACCGACAGGTCCCAAGAGACCCAGTACTTC. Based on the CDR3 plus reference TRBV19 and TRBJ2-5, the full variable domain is DGGITQSPKYLFRKEGQNVTLSCEQNLNHDAMYWYRQDPGQGLRLIYYSQIVNDFQKGDIAEGYSVSREKKESFPLTVTSAQKNPTAFYLCASSIGTDRSQETQYFGPGTRLLVL.

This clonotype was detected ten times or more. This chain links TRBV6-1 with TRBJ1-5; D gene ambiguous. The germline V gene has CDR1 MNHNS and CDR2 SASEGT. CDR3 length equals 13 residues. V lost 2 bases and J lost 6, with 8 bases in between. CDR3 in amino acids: CASSERGGQPQHF. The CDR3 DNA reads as TGTGCCAGCAGTGAACGGGGAGGTCAGCCCCAGCATTTT.

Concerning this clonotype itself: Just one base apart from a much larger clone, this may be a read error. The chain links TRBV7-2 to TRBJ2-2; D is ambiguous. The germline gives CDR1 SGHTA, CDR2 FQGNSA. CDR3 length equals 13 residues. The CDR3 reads CAGSPRLAGELFF. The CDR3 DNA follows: TGTGCCGGCAGCCCTCGGTTGGCCGGGGAGCTGTTTTTT.

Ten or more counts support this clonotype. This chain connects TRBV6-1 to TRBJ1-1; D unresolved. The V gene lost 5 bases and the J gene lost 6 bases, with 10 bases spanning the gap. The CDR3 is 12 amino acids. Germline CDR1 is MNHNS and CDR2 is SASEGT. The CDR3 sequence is CASSKNWAEAFF. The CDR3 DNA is TGTGCCAGCAGTAAAAACTGGGCTGAAGCTTTCTTT.

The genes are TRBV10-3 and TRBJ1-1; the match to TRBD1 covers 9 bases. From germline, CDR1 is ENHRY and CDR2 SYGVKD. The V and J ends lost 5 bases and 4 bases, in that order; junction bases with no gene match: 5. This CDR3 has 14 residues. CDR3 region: CAISRGQGGTEAFF. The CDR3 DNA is TGTGCCATCAGTAGGGGACAGGGTGGCACTGAAGCTTTCTTT.

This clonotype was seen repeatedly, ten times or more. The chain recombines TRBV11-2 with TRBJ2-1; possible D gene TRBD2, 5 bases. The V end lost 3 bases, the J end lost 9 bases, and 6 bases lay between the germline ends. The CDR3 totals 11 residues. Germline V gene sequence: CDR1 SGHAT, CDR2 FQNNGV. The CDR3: CASSFGIEQFF. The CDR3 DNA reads TGTGCCAGCAGCTTCGGGATTGAGCAGTTCTTC.

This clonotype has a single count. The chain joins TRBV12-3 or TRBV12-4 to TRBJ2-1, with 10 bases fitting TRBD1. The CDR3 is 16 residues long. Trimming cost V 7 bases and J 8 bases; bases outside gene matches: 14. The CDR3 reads CASTLGMGQGMDEQFF. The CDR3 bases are TGTGCCAGCACCCTGGGTATGGGACAGGGGATGGATGAGCAGTTCTTC.

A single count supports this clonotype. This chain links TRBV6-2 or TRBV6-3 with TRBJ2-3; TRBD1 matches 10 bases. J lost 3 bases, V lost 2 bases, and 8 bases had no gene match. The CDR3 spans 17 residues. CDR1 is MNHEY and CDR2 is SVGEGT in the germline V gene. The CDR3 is CASSYTGTGVGTDTQYF. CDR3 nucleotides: TGTGCCAGCAGTTACACCGGGACAGGGGTAGGAACAGATACGCAGTATTTT.

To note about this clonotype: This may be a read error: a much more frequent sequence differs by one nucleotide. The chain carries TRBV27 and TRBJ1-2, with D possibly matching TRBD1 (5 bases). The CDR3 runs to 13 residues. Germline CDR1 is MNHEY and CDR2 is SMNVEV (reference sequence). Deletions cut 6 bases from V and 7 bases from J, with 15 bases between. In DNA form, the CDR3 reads TGTGCCAGCAGCTCAGGGAGGCTTAGTGGCTACACCTTC. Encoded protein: CASSSGRLSGYTF.

The CDR3 loop is CASSLLERRTDTQYF. In DNA form, the CDR3 reads TGTGCCAGCAGCTTACTTGAGAGGCGCACAGATACGCAGTATTTT. The chain employs TRBV28 and TRBJ2-3; the D is unclear. The germline CDR1 and CDR2 sequences are MDHEN and SYDVKM. The CDR3 loop spans 15 amino acids. V lost 6 bases and J 1 base, leaving 14 bases between the germline ends.

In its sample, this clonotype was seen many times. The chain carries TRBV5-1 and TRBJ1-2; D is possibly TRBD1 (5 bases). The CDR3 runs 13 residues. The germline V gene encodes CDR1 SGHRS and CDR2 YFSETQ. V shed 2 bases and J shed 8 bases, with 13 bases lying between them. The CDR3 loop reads CASSFPQGNGYTF. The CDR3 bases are TGCGCCAGCAGCTTCCCCCAGGGCAACGGCTACACCTTC.

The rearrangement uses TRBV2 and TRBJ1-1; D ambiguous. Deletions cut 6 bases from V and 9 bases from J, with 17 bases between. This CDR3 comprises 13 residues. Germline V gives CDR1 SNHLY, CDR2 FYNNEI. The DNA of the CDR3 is TGTGCCAGCAGCGCCCACCGGGTGTATAAAGCTTTCTTT. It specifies CASSAHRVYKAFF. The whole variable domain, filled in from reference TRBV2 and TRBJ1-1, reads EPEVTQTPSHQVTQMGQEVILRCVPISNHLYFYWYRQILGQKVEFLVSFYNNEISEKSEIFDDQFSVERPDGSNFTLKIRSTKLEDSAMYFCASSAHRVYKAFFGQGTRLTVV.

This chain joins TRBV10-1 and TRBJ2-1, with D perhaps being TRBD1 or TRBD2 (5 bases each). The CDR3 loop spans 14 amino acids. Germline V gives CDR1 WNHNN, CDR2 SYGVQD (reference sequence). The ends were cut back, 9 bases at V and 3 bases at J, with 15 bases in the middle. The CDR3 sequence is CARPGTGRYNEQFF. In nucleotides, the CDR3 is TGCGCCAGGCCAGGGACCGGACGCTACAATGAGCAGTTCTTC.

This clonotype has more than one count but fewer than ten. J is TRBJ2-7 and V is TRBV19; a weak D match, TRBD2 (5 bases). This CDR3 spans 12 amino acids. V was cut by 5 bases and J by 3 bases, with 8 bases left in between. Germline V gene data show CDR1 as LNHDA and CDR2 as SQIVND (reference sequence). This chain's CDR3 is CASSSGLYEQYF. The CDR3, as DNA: TGTGCCAGTAGTTCTGGACTCTACGAGCAGTACTTC.

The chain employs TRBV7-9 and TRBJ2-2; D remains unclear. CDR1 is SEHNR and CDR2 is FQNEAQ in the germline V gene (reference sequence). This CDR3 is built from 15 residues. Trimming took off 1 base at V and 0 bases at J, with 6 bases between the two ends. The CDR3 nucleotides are TGTGCCAGCAGCTTAGGTATCGCGAACACCGGGGAGCTGTTTTTT. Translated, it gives CASSLGIANTGELFF.

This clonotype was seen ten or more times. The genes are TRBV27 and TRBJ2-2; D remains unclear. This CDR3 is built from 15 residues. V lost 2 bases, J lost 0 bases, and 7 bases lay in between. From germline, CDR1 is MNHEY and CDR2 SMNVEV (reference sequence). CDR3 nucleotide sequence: TGTGCCAGCAGTTTAACAGCATCGAACACCGGGGAGCTGTTTTTT. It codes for CASSLTASNTGELFF.

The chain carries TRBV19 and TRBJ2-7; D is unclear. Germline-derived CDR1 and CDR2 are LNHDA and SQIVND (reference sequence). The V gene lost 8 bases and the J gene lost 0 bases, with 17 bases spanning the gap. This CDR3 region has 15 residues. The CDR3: CASQRERLSSYEQYF. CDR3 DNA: TGTGCCAGTCAAAGGGAACGGCTCTCCTCCTACGAGCAGTACTTC.

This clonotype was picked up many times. This chain's CDR3 is CASTPSTEAFF. The DNA of the CDR3 is TGTGCCAGCACCCCAAGCACTGAAGCTTTCTTT. The V gene is TRBV7-9, the J gene TRBJ1-1; D remains ambiguous. The V gene's germline CDR1 is SEHNR and CDR2 FQNEAQ (reference sequence). The CDR3 consists of 11 residues. Trimming removed 7 bases from V and 4 bases from J, with 7 bases in between.

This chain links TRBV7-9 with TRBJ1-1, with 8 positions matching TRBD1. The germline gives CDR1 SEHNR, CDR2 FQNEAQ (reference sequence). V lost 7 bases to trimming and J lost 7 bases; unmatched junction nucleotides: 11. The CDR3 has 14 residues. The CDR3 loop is CASTQGGRGLEAFF. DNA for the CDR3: TGTGCCAGCACGCAAGGGGGCAGGGGGCTTGAAGCTTTCTTT.

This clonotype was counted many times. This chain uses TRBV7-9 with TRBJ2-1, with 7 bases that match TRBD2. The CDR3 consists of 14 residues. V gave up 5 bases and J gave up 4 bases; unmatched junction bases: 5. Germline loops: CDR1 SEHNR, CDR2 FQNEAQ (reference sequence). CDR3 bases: TGTGCCAGCAGCCCGGGGGGTCGTTACAATGAGCAGTTCTTC. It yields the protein CASSPGGRYNEQFF.